This T cell receptor (beta chain) was identified during a study of cytomegalovirus exposure and HLA in healthy donors. Study details: The study's early data release held roughly 90 million unique TCRs from HLA-typed donors.

V trimming: 3 bases; J trimming: 5 bases; junction bases outside the gene matches: 9. CDR1 is SNHLY, CDR2 FYNNEI, per germline. The CDR3 loop spans 16 amino acids. Study-level results: It was reportedly the case that the classifier diagnosed cytomegalovirus status with high specificity and sensitivity. Segments of the TCR beta V type were, in most cases, productive about 90% or about 30% of the time in an earlier analysis.

Worth noting for this clone: Its antigen is unidentified.

The PCR was carried out with 60 Vbeta primers and 13 Jbeta primers. TCRdb's copy holds only in-frame clones and misses some; the assay was immunoSEQ multiplex PCR. The repertoire holds 150,000 to 200,000 clones, with just under 80% as singletons. The clonotype comes from a woman aged 45-60 years in good health and CMV-seropositive. Material for sequencing was PBMCs. The J gene is TRBJ1-4, the V gene TRBV2; 7 positions agree with TRBD1. CDR3 bases: TGTGCCAGCAGTGACCCAGGACAGGAACTAAATGAAAAACTGTTTTTT. This sequence encodes CASSDPGQELNEKLFF.